Here is one T cell receptor beta chain with its context. The antigen it recognizes is unknown. Per-base quality was not reported, and no clone a single base away is much larger than it. Samples from volunteer blood donors who had recovered from COVID-19 were contributed by a second Seattle source. The collaborating institutions used their own protocols to collect whole blood in K2EDTA tubes. Collaborator samples were shipped for TCRbeta analysis as frozen whole blood, isolated PBMCs, or DNA extracted from either sample type. These data belong to a study of blood T cell repertoires in COVID-19 (dated by TCRdb to the early 2020s). Regarding the complete study: Collaborator samples came from the United States, Italy and Spain and covered acute and convalescent phases of COVID-19. The prospective study material was composed of cDNA or gDNA derived from T cells, B-cell-depleted T cells, or PBMCs. Subjects who had been exposed to COVID-19, were actively infected with it, or had recovered from it provided the deeply sampled blood TCRbeta repertoires that made up the dataset. The repertoires were released in a freely available public database intended as a resource for research on the immune response to SARS-CoV-2. The samples were drawn from the first 160 participants of the ongoing ImmuneRACE study and from some 1,300 subjects provided by 6 global collaborators. Sample metadata almost always included a de-identified subject ID, COVID-19 status, age in years and sex. Where available, HLA class I and class II types were taken from metadata supplied by the sample provider and were not determined by assay-based typing.

The germline V and J ends show losses of 0 bases and 4 bases respectively, and no gene match explains 6 bases of the junction. Inclusive of the bounding cysteine and phenylalanine, the CDR3 is 17 residues long. The only DNA kept is the CDR3, 51 bases in frame from the first base. CDR1 LGHNA and CDR2 YSLEER were looked up in the germline V gene. Points the paper makes about the study in general: Clinical and demographic metadata were provided uncurated, with the amount varying by source and participant.

TCRbeta CDR3 regions were amplified from genomic DNA by means of the immunoSEQ Assay, a bias-controlled multiplex PCR. As for the original processing: Nucleated cell counts per sample were estimated from amplification of reference gene primers within the assay. To quantify the absolute abundance of each unique TCRbeta CDR3 rearrangement, sequence reads were collapsed and filtered. For each sample, productive Simpson clonality was calculated as the square root of Simpson's diversity index across productive rearrangements. TCRdb holds this immuneACCESS table with in-frame rearrangements only. Some clones are missing; in checked studies, unresolved V genes explain under half, and the rest has no known cause. V and J calls and clone size come straight from that table; D and trimming were deduced from the DNA. The sample data list about 150,000 clones, and more than 75% of these were observed just once. In total, the top ten clones hold approximately 11% of the sample.

The sequence was collected from a man aged 55 to 70 who had recovered from COVID-19. Material for sequencing was peripheral blood. Rearrangement joined TRBV4-3 to TRBJ2-1; 10 middle bases align to TRBD2. This receptor carries the CDR3 CASSQDAVAGGYNEQFF. The nucleotides read TGCGCCAGCAGCCAAGATGCCGTAGCGGGAGGATACAATGAGCAGTTCTTC.